These 10 T cell receptor beta chains originate from one sample sequenced in a study of T cell changes during pregnancy in multiple sclerosis. Sequencing used immunoSEQ multiplex PCR; TCRdb keeps in-frame clones, though not all of them. The sample shows approximately 48,000 clones, 92% of them seen only once. This sample comprised CD4+ T cells from peripheral blood mononuclear cells, obtained after pregnancy. These receptors were taken from a female donor with multiple sclerosis, enrolled in a pregnancy study.

This clone was detected only once. The chain is built from TRBV5-1 and TRBJ2-1; 8 positions agree with TRBD2. CDR3 length: 17 residues. Germline values: CDR1 SGHRS, CDR2 YFSETQ. Trimming took 0 bases from V and 6 from J; bases not matched to a gene: 11. The DNA of the CDR3 is TGCGCCAGCAGCTTGGGGCTAGCGGGCCAGGGGAGCAATGAGCAGTTCTTC. This codes for CASSLGLAGQGSNEQFF.

The rearrangement joins TRBV18 to TRBJ1-2, with 7 positions matching TRBD1. The CDR3 totals 17 residues. J lost 3 bases, V lost 1 base, and 11 bases had no gene match. Germline V gene data show CDR1 as KGHSH and CDR2 as LQKENI. Written as DNA, the CDR3 is TGTGCCAGCTCACCACTCTCCAGGGGGTTCGTTGACTATGGCTACACCTTC. Protein product: CASSPLSRGFVDYGYTF.

V gene TRBV19 combines with J gene TRBJ2-1, with a tentative D call TRBD1 (5 bases). CDR3 length equals 14 residues. The germline V gene has CDR1 LNHDA and CDR2 SQIVND (reference sequence). V was cut by 7 bases and J by 5 bases, with 15 bases left in between. CDR3 in amino acids: CASKGVPPNNEQFF. DNA of the CDR3: TGTGCCAGTAAAGGGGTCCCTCCAAACAATGAGCAGTTCTTC.

In DNA form, the CDR3 reads TGCAGCGTACCCGGGGGGGCTAATGAAAAACTGTTTTTT. It specifies CSVPGGANEKLFF. V and J are TRBV29-1 and TRBJ1-4, with D perhaps matching TRBD1 (5 bases). CDR1 is SQVTM and CDR2 is ANQGSEA in the germline V gene. The CDR3 is 13 residues long. V shed 6 bases and J shed 3 bases, with 11 bases lying between them.

The V and J genes are TRBV7-2 and TRBJ2-7; TRBD2 agrees at 7 bases. Germline loops: CDR1 SGHTA, CDR2 FQGNSA. The length of the CDR3 is 14 residues. V lost 3 bases, J lost 5 bases, and 7 bases stayed unmatched. The CDR3 bases are TGTGCCAGCAGCTTCGTAGGCGGGAGCCACGAGCAGTACTTC. Its translation: CASSFVGGSHEQYF. Full variable domain (rest looked up from reference TRBV7-2 and TRBJ2-7): GAGVSQSPSNKVTEKGKDVELRCDPISGHTALYWYRQSLGQGLEFLIYFQGNSAPDKSGLPSDRFSAERTGGSVSTLTIQRTQQEDSAVYLCASSFVGGSHEQYFGPGTRLTVT.

In this sample, this clone turned up once. The CDR3 carries no conserved terminal phenylalanine or tryptophan, so it likely arises from a read error. The limits of the CDR3 on the DNA are not certain, so only TCRdb's listed CDR3 is given. The genes are TRBV6-5 and TRBJ1-2; the DNA was not compared with TRBD1, the D call given in the table. Germline-derived CDR1 and CDR2 are MNHEY and SVGAGI. The CDR3 comprises 12 residues, both ends counted. This chain's CDR3 is CASSSGQGVQGL.

This clone was observed once. The chain uses TRBV5-1 and TRBJ2-1; possible D gene TRBD2, 6 bases. From germline, CDR1 is SGHRS and CDR2 YFSETQ. V was clipped by 3 bases and J by 6 bases, with 19 bases between them. The CDR3 is 16 residues long. CDR3 coding DNA: TGCGCCAGCAGCTGGTGGGGTGGACTGGGGGGCAATGAGCAGTTCTTC. Its translation: CASSWWGGLGGNEQFF.

This clone was seen repeatedly, ten times or more. The chain carries TRBV25-1 and TRBJ2-5, with 7 bases that match TRBD2. Germline CDR1 is MGHDK and CDR2 is SYGVNS. The CDR3 is 16 amino acids. Losses at the gene ends were 2 bases for V and 2 bases for J; bases not matched to a gene: 8. The CDR3 nucleotides read TGTGCCAGCAGTGAACAAGAAGCGGGAACGCAAGAGACCCAGTACTTC. This encodes CASSEQEAGTQETQYF. Based on the CDR3 plus reference TRBV25-1 and TRBJ2-5, the full variable domain is EADIYQTPRYLVIGTGKKITLECSQTMGHDKMYWYQQDPGMELHLIHYSYGVNSTEKGDLSSESTVSRIRTEHFPLTLESARPSHTSQYLCASSEQEAGTQETQYFGPGTRLLVL.

The gene calls are TRBV19 and TRBJ2-1; 9 nucleotides line up with TRBD1. Losses at the gene ends were 10 bases for V and 4 bases for J; bases not matched to a gene: 11. From germline, CDR1 is LNHDA and CDR2 SQIVND (reference sequence). This CDR3 contains 15 residues. CDR3 residues: CATKPGQGNYNEQFF. The CDR3 nucleotides are TGTGCCACCAAACCGGGACAGGGTAATTACAATGAGCAGTTCTTC.

This rearrangement joins TRBV5-4 to TRBJ2-1, with 10 bases lining up with TRBD1. Trimming cost V 0 bases and J 7 bases; bases outside gene matches: 4. In germline, CDR1 is SGHNT, CDR2 YYREEE (reference sequence). The CDR3 spans 15 residues. The CDR3 DNA reads as TGTGCCAGCAGCTTGGCAGGACAGGGGGGAAATGAGCAGTTCTTC. Residues: CASSLAGQGGNEQFF.